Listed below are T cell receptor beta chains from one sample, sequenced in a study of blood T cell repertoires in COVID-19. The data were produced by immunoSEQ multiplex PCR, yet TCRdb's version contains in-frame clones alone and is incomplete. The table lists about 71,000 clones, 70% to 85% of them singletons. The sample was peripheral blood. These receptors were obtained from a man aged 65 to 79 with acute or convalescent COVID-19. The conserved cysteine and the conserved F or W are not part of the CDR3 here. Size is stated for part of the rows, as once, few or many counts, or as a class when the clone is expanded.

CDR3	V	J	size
AWRDRGQLMNTEAF	TRBV30	TRBJ1-1	NA
ASSVGGGENTEAF	TRBV9	TRBJ1-1	NA
ASNTGTGATRQY	TRBV7-6	TRBJ2-7	NA
ASSPGTGARNQPQH	TRBV18	TRBJ1-5	NA
ASSSTSGRAPGQF	TRBV7-3	TRBJ2-1	NA
ASSDSSNSPLH	TRBV10-1	TRBJ1-6	NA
ATSKGAGGYT	TRBV15	TRBJ1-2	NA
ASSPGQGSSPLH	TRBV6-5	TRBJ1-6	NA
ASSEGPGRTDTQY	TRBV6-1	TRBJ2-3	NA
ASSVGTGTVNAYNEQF	TRBV9	TRBJ2-1	NA
ASSSPSGAYEQY	TRBV28	TRBJ2-7	NA
ASSWGLAGGYEQY	TRBV5-1	TRBJ2-7	NA
ASRRDSTYNEQF	TRBV6-5	TRBJ2-1	NA
ASSRDRGPYNEQF	TRBV28	TRBJ2-1	NA
AISGQISMNTEAF	TRBV10-3	TRBJ1-1	NA
ASSLMEGSLTEAF	TRBV7-2	TRBJ1-1	NA
ASSYTDNEQF	TRBV2	TRBJ2-1	NA
AISEELGGYEQY	TRBV10-3	TRBJ2-7	NA
ASSSAWTTGQETQY	TRBV5-4	TRBJ2-5	NA
ASSAPGLTDNEQF	TRBV19	TRBJ2-1	NA
ASSYGQGVTEAF	TRBV3-1/TRBV3-2	TRBJ1-1	few
ASSILAGGPHGQF	TRBV7-3	TRBJ2-1	NA
ASSVTGIGTEAF	TRBV9	TRBJ1-1	NA
ASSSTTGTNYGYT	TRBV5-1	TRBJ1-2	NA
ASSNQGSGDYGYT	TRBV19	TRBJ1-2	NA
ASSEAMNSYEQY	TRBV6-1	TRBJ2-7	NA
ASSLGGQQNQPQH	TRBV5-1	TRBJ1-5	NA
ASSLDGKNTGELF	TRBV5-4	TRBJ2-2	once
ASSWGQESGNTIY	TRBV5-1	TRBJ1-3	NA
ASSPMTGSSYNEQF	TRBV7-6	TRBJ2-1	NA
ATSATRGTPSEQY	TRBV15	TRBJ2-7	NA
ASSEVTGDYYEQY	TRBV6-1	TRBJ2-7	few
ASSLGGQAMGNEQY	TRBV5-4	TRBJ2-7	NA
ASSIIAANTGELF	TRBV19	TRBJ2-2	NA
ASSLGQASEGEQF	TRBV5-1	TRBJ2-1	NA
ASALPTSGSSDTQY	TRBV2	TRBJ2-3	once